These 18 T cell receptor beta chains came from one sample sequenced in a study of molecular identifiers for immune sequencing clone quantification. In TCRdb, the PCR reads were re-called with MiXCR into one record per CDR3 protein. The profile shows tens of thousands of distinct CDR3 sequences, less than 20% of them singletons. The specimen was naive CD8+ T cells from blood, with Jurkat cell RNA spiked in. Stated subset: FACS-sorted CD8+CD4-CCR7+CD45RA+ naive T cells. These receptors originate from a human donor in good health. Some libraries in this study had Jurkat cell RNA spiked in.

Many counts were recorded for this clonotype. The chain couples TRBV3-1 to TRBJ2-3; a possible D gene is TRBD1 (6 bases). Per germline, CDR1 LGHDT and CDR2 YNNKEL (reference sequence). The CDR3 consists of 17 residues. V gave up 4 bases and J gave up 0 bases, with 17 bases separating them. CDR3 in DNA: TGTGCCAGCAGCCCCGGACAGACCCGAACTAGCACAGATACGCAGTATTTT. Its protein product is CASSPGQTRTSTDTQYF.

This clonotype has only a few counts. The rearrangement uses TRBV13 and TRBJ2-3; D is ambiguous. This CDR3 contains 15 residues. The V and J ends lost 3 bases and 0 bases respectively, with 10 bases between them. CDR1 and CDR2 from the germline V gene are PRHDT and FYEKMQ (reference sequence). The CDR3 nucleotides are TGTGCCAGCAGCTTGGACGAAGCTAGCACAGATACGCAGTATTTT. Its protein is CASSLDEASTDTQYF.

This clonotype was seen ten or more times. V and J are TRBV19 and TRBJ2-6; tentative D call: TRBD1 (5 bases). This CDR3 comprises 18 residues. Trimming took off 1 base at V and 1 base at J, with 14 bases between the two ends. Germline V gene data show CDR1 as LNHDA and CDR2 as SQIVND (reference sequence). The CDR3 here is CASSIGLPTGSGANVLTF. The CDR3 coding sequence is TGTGCCAGTAGTATAGGCCTCCCCACAGGTTCTGGGGCCAACGTCCTGACTTTC.

Details on this clonotype: A read error is possible here, since a much larger clone lies one base away. The chain links TRBV28 to TRBJ2-3, with D possibly matching TRBD1 (5 bases). The germline gives CDR1 MDHEN, CDR2 SYDVKM. The length of the CDR3 is 16 residues. CDR3 region: CASNPEDSLPTDTQCF. CDR3 nucleotides: TGTGCCAGCAACCCAGAAGACAGCCTCCCCACAGATACGCAGTGTTTT.

The chain joins TRBV7-2 to TRBJ2-3; maybe TRBD2 (6 bases). Germline V gene lookup returns CDR1 SGHTA and CDR2 FQGNSA. V was shortened by 1 base and J by 1 base, with 15 bases between the two germline ends. CDR3 length equals 17 residues. The CDR3 region has the DNA TGTGCCAGCAGCTTAGGGGGCGGGGTTGGAGGCACAGATACGCAGTATTTT. It codes for CASSLGGGVGGTDTQYF.

This clonotype was detected ten times or more. This chain uses TRBV7-9 with TRBJ2-2; possible D gene TRBD1, 6 bases. Per germline, CDR1 SEHNR and CDR2 FQNEAQ (reference sequence). The CDR3 contains 16 residues. The V and J ends lost 5 bases and 6 bases respectively, with 19 bases between them. The CDR3 DNA follows: TGTGCCAGCAGCCCAGGATGGACAGTTTTTTCCGGGGAGCTGTTTTTT. Its protein is CASSPGWTVFSGELFF.

This clonotype came up a few times. A much larger clone differs by one base, so this may be a read error. V and J are TRBV27 and TRBJ2-5; possibly TRBD2 for D (5 bases). The CDR3 length is 16 residues. Between the trimmed V and J ends, which lost 11 bases and 1 base, there was a span of 23 bases. Germline values: CDR1 MNHEY, CDR2 SMNVEV (reference sequence). The CDR3 coding sequence is TGTGCCGGCGGACCTCGCCAACTAGGTGTCCAAGAGACCCAGTACTTC. Translated: CAGGPRQLGVQETQYF.

This clonotype was counted ten times or more. V usage is TRBV27 and J usage is TRBJ2-7; TRBD2 matches at 9 bases. The CDR3 totals 15 residues. The V and J ends lost 3 bases and 3 bases, in that order; junction bases with no gene match: 6. Germline V gene sequence: CDR1 MNHEY, CDR2 SMNVEV (reference sequence). CDR3 sequence reads: CASSFDASGIYEQYF. For the CDR3, the DNA is TGTGCCAGCAGTTTTGATGCTAGCGGGATCTACGAGCAGTACTTC.

About this clonotype: This may be a read error: a much more frequent sequence differs by one nucleotide. This rearrangement joins TRBV29-1 to TRBJ1-2, with D perhaps TRBD1 (6 bases). This CDR3 has 9 amino acids. Germline V gives CDR1 SQVTM, CDR2 ANQGSEA. Here the CDR3 reads CGVEWGLTF. CDR3 bases: TGCGGCGTTGAATGGGGGCTCACCTTC.

There are many counts of this clonotype. This chain links TRBV29-1 with TRBJ2-3, with D tentatively TRBD1 or TRBD2 (6 bases each). The CDR3 length is 14 residues. The germline CDR1 and CDR2 sequences are SQVTM and ANQGSEA. Trimming took 4 bases from V and 4 from J, leaving 15 bases between them. DNA of the CDR3: TGCAGCGTTGTCCTGGGGGGCCTTGCAGATACGCAGTATTTT. Residues: CSVVLGGLADTQYF.

This clonotype was found many times. The chain combines TRBV19 with TRBJ2-7; 8 bases line up with TRBD1. J gave up 2 bases and V 9 bases, and 6 bases lay outside the gene matches. The CDR3 length is 13 residues. CDR1 and CDR2 from the germline V gene are LNHDA and SQIVND (reference sequence). CDR3 in DNA: TGTGCCAGCGAAGGACAGGGCACCTACGAGCAGTACTTC. Encoded protein: CASEGQGTYEQYF.

At least ten counts were recorded for this clonotype. This chain links TRBV7-9 with TRBJ2-7; a possible D gene is TRBD1 (5 bases). V lost 5 bases, J lost 3 bases, and 14 bases lay in between. Germline CDR1 and CDR2: SEHNR and FQNEAQ (reference sequence). The CDR3 has 14 residues. DNA for the CDR3: TGTGCCAGCAGCCCACCGACAAGGGGCTACGAGCAGTACTTC. It codes for CASSPPTRGYEQYF.

This clonotype was seen ten or more times. V and J are TRBV7-2 and TRBJ2-3, with a possible D match to TRBD1 (6 bases). The CDR3 is 16 amino acids. CDR1 and CDR2 (germline): SGHTA, FQGNSA. Trimming removed 3 bases at V and 1 base at J, with 14 bases between. CDR3 protein: CASSLGIRGGTDTQYF. The CDR3 region has the DNA TGTGCCAGCAGCTTGGGAATCAGGGGAGGCACAGATACGCAGTATTTT.

In this sample, this clonotype turned up many times. The J gene is TRBJ1-1, the V gene TRBV27; the D is unclear. The germline V and J ends were trimmed by 4 bases and 0 bases, with 12 bases remaining between them. The CDR3 length is 15 residues. Per the germline V gene, CDR1 is MNHEY and CDR2 is SMNVEV (reference sequence). For the CDR3, the DNA is TGTGCCAGCAGTTACCGTCCAGCCATGAACACTGAAGCTTTCTTT. Translated: CASSYRPAMNTEAFF.

In its sample, this clonotype was seen many times. The rearrangement uses TRBV5-1 and TRBJ1-1, with TRBD1 matching 7 bases. Germline V lookup: CDR1 SGHRS, CDR2 YFSETQ. The CDR3 length is 15 residues. Trimming removed 0 bases from V and 3 bases from J; junction bases left unmatched: 5. The CDR3 loop reads CASSLAGTAYTEAFF. CDR3 nucleotide sequence: TGCGCCAGCAGCTTGGCCGGGACAGCTTACACTGAAGCTTTCTTT.

Points on this clonotype: This clone may be a read error of a much larger clone one base away. This rearrangement joins TRBV12-5 to TRBJ2-5, with 12 bases matching TRBD2. The germline gives CDR1 LGHNT, CDR2 FRNRAP. Trimming removed 3 bases from V and 0 bases from J; junction bases left unmatched: 2. The CDR3 has 16 residues. This CDR3 is CASGLRLAGDQETQYF. CDR3 nucleotide sequence: TGTGCTAGTGGTTTAAGACTAGCGGGGGACCAAGAGACCCAGTACTTC.

This clonotype has at least ten counts. The genes are TRBV6-6 and TRBJ2-7; 7 nucleotides agree with TRBD2. The ends lost 0 bases at V and 7 bases at J; junction bases unmatched: 3. Germline V gene data show CDR1 as MNHNY and CDR2 as SVGAGI (reference sequence). The CDR3 runs 13 residues. The CDR3 DNA sequence: TGTGCCAGCAGTTACTCAGCGGGGTTAGAGCAGTACTTC. Translating it yields CASSYSAGLEQYF.

This clonotype was counted a few times. This chain uses TRBV11-2 with TRBJ2-1; 10 bases fit TRBD2. The trim removed 7 bases at V and 0 bases at J, leaving 3 bases unmatched. Germline CDR1 SGHAT, CDR2 FQNNGV. The CDR3 runs 15 residues. CDR3 region: CASIGLAASYNEQFF. The CDR3 DNA sequence: TGTGCCAGCATCGGACTAGCGGCCTCCTACAATGAGCAGTTCTTC.